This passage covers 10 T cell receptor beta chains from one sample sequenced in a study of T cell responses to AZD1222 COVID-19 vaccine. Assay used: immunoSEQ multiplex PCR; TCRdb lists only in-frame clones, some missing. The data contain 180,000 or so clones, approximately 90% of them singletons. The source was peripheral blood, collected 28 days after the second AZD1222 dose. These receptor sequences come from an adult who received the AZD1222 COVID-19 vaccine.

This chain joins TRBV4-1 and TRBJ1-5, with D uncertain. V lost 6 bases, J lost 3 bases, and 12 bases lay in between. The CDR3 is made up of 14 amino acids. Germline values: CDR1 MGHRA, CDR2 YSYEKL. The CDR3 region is CASSTRRSNQPQHF. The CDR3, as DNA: TGCGCCAGCAGTACCAGACGGTCCAATCAGCCCCAGCATTTT.

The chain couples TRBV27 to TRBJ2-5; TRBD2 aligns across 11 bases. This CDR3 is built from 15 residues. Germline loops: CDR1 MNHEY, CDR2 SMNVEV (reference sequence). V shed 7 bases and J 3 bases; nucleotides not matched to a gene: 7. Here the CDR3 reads CASTALAGEKETQYF. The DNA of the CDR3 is TGTGCCAGCACTGCACTAGCGGGAGAGAAAGAGACCCAGTACTTC.

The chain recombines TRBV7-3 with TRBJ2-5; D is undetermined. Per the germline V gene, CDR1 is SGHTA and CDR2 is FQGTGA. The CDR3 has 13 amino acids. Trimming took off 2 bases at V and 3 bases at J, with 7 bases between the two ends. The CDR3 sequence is CASSLYKEETQYF. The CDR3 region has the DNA TGTGCCAGCAGCTTATACAAAGAAGAGACCCAGTACTTC.

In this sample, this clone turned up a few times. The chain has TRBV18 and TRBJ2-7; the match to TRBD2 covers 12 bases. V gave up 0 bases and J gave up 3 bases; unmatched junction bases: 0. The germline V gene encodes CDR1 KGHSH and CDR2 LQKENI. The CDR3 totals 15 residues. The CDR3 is CASSPPGLAGYEQYF. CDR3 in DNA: TGTGCCAGCTCACCACCGGGACTAGCGGGCTACGAGCAGTACTTC.

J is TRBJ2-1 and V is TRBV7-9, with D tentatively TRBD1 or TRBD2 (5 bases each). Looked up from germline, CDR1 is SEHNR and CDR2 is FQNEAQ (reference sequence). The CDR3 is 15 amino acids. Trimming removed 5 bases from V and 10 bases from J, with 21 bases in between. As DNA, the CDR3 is TGTGCCAGCAGCCCTGGGACGTCCGCCACGGAAGAGCAGTTCTTC. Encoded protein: CASSPGTSATEEQFF.

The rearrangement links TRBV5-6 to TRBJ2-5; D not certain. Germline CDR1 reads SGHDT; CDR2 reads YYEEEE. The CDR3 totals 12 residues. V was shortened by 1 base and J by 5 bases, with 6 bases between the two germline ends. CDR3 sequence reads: CASSLLGETQYF. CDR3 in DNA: TGTGCCAGCAGCTTGCTCGGGGAGACCCAGTACTTC.

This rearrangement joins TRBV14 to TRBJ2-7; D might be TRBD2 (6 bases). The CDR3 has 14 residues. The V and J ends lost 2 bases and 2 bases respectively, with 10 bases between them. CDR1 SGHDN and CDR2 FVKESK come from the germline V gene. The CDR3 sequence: CASSQRAGPYEQYF. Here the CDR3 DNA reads TGTGCCAGCAGCCAAAGAGCGGGCCCCTACGAGCAGTACTTC.

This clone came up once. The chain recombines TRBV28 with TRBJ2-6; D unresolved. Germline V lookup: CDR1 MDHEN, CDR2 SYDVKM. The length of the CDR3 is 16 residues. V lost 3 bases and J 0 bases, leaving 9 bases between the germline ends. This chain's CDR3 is CASSLETYSGANVLTF. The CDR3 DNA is TGTGCCAGCAGTTTGGAGACGTACTCTGGGGCCAACGTCCTGACTTTC.

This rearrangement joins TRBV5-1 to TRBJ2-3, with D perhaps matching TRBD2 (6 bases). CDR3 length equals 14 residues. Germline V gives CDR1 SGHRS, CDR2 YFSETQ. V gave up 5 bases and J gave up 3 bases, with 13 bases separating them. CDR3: CASRRGEGTDTQYF. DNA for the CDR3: TGCGCCAGCAGGCGGGGAGAGGGAACAGATACGCAGTATTTT.

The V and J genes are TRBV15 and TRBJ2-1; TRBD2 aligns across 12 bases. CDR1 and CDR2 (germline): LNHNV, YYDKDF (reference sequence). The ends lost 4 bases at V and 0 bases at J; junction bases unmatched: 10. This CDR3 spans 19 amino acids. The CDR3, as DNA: TGTGCCACCAGCAACCCCGGGACTAGCGGGCTGAGCTCCTACAATGAGCAGTTCTTC. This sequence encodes CATSNPGTSGLSSYNEQFF.